This T cell receptor (beta chain) was documented in a study of vaccination and CD4 T cells after COVID-19. The overall study: Cells received overlapping spike peptides from SARS-CoV-2, HCoV-NL63, HCoV-OC43 and HCoV-229E as stimulation.

V was shortened by 1 base and J by 8 bases, with 3 bases between the two germline ends. Germline lookup yields CDR1 SGHTS and CDR2 YDEGEE. The CDR3 is made up of 11 amino acids. Treatment described: approximately 9-day PBMC culture with coronavirus spike peptide pools or control peptides (ViraFEST assay). The Oncomine TCR Beta short-read assay was applied to DNA of cultured CD4+ T cells. TCRdb processed the PCR reads anew with MiXCR; each CDR3 protein has one entry. The profile shows approximately 16,000 distinct CDR3 sequences, about a third of them singletons. In regard to this clonotype: Its specificity is unknown.

This chain links TRBV5-8 with TRBJ1-4; D gene ambiguous. The sample was cultured CD4+ T cells from blood. The sequence was collected from a human donor with COVID-19. This chain's CDR3 is CASSLWEKLFF. CDR3 sequence (DNA): TGTGCCAGCAGCTTGTGGGAAAAACTGTTTTTT.